A single T cell receptor beta chain is shown here with its context. Its binding antigen is unknown. No much larger clone exists at a distance of one base, and base qualities are not known. The method was 5' RACE. Sequenced using an Illumina HiSeq 2500. A second PCR of roughly 7 to 12 cycles was run with a J-beta primer mix and a sample-barcoded 5' primer. Each TCR beta cDNA molecule received a unique molecular identifier from a template-switch 5' adaptor carrying 12 random nucleotides. At least 3 million CDR3-containing paired-end reads were obtained from each sample. First-strand cDNA synthesis was performed from all RNA using the Mint cDNA synthesis kit, with priming by a TRBC-specific oligonucleotide. Following uracil-DNA glycosylase treatment, a first 18-cycle PCR with universal primers M1SS and BC2_uni_R was performed on all cDNA. Per the source publication's procedure: For normalization, 1 million high-quality reads were randomly selected from each sample, with every read carrying a distinct molecular identifier. Reads with shared molecular identifiers were discarded instead of being binned into consensus sequences. CDR3 identification, clonotype clustering and error correction used MiTCR with a Q25 quality threshold and the strictest error-elimination algorithm. A nonparametric unseen species model using Euler transformation provided a lower-bound estimate of total TCR beta diversity. The raw public data were reprocessed by TCRdb itself: fastp quality trimming at Q25, MiXCR clonotype calling, in-frame beta chains only. Merged by CDR3 protein, the rows form single entries marked with the most common genes and DNA. The V and J calls, along with clone size, are taken from TCRdb and not from the paper's own processing. For this sample the table gives 850,000 to 950,000 distinct CDR3 sequences, of which 29% were detected only once. 15% to 20% of the sample rests with the top ten.

The sample belongs to a study of blood T cells in healthy people across ages (dated by TCRdb to the mid-2010s). About the investigation overall: In model experiments, roughly one uniquely barcoded TCR beta cDNA molecule per two T cells was captured by template switching. Age-related changes in TCR beta repertoire diversity were measured in the study by deep sequencing normalized with unique cDNA molecular identifiers. Donors were grouped into four age groups: young (average approximately 16 years), middle-aged (39), aged (around 56) and long-lived (around 82). To avoid experimental bias, donors of different ages were spread randomly across the sequencing lanes. The study analyzed two additional independent replicas of 1 million unique cDNA reads from the same blood draw for two donors, one aged 18 to 29 and one aged 80 or older.

Study-wide findings and limitations: Observed TCR beta diversity per million T cells fell roughly linearly with age, and a significant reduction was already apparent by age around 39. The percentage of naive T cells measured by flow cytometry correlated strongly with observed TCR beta diversity. Donor CMV infection status was unknown, potentially confounding age-related changes in expanded clonotypes. Bulk unsorted PBMC profiling prevented conclusive comparison of naive and antigen-experienced compartments. The long-lived group showed more naive CD4+ T cells, fewer expanded clones and increased TCR diversity than the aged group, suggesting age selection. Estimates of total diversity based on one million sequenced T cells were considered lower bounds and underestimates.

CDR1 and CDR2 are drawn from the germline V gene: MNHEY, SVGEGT. Measured from the cysteine to the phenylalanine, the CDR3 is 12 residues long. Just CDR3 DNA is preserved here, 36 bases in frame from base 1. V sheds 2 bases and J sheds 9 bases, leaving 8 bases between their ends. Systemically healthy Caucasian individuals from Russia, 39 in total and aged about 6 to 95 years, were included as donors. Each donor gave approximately 10 milliliters of peripheral blood, collected into EDTA-treated Vacutainer tubes. Ficoll-Paque density-gradient centrifugation was used to isolate PBMCs, with at least 6.5 million per sample. Total RNA was extracted from PBMCs with Trizol reagent, with at least 6 micrograms obtained per sample. For every donor, flow cytometry on a PBMC aliquot measured the percentage of naive CD45RAhigh/CD27high T cells.

This sequence was found in a woman older than 75 in good health. Recombination connected TRBV6-2 or TRBV6-3 to TRBJ2-1; confidence is insufficient to name the D gene. What was sequenced was blood. This receptor has the CDR3 CASSYPAPEQFF. The DNA sequence is given as TGTGCCAGCAGTTACCCGGCCCCTGAGCAGTTCTTC.